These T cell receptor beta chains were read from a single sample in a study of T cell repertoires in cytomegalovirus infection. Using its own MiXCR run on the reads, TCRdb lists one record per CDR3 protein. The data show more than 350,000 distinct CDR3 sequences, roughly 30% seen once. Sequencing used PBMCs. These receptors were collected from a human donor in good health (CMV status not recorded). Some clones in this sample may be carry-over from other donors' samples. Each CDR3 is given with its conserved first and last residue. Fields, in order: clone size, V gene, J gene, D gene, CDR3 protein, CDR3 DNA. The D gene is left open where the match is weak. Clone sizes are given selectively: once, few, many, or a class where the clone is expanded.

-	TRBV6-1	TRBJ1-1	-	CASSVSRAQGNTESFF	TGTGCCAGCAGTGTCAGCCGGGCCCAGGGGAACACTGAATCTTTCTTT
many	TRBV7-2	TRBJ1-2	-	CASSHLNYGYTF	TGTGCCAGCAGCCACTTGAACTATGGCTACACCTTC
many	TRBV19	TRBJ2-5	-	CASSPGEETQYF	TGTGCCAGTAGTCCCGGGGAAGAGACCCAGTACTTC
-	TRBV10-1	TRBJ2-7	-	CASSDDDSGPYF	TGCGCCAGCAGTGACGACGACAGTGGCCCGTACTTC
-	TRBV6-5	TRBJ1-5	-	CASSQTRDKPQHF	TGTGCCAGCAGCCAGACCCGAGACAAGCCCCAGCATTTT
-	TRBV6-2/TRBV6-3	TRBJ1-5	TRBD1	CASRQGPVRNQPQHF	TGTGCCAGCCGACAGGGGCCGGTAAGAAATCAGCCCCAGCATTTT
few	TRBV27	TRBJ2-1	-	CASSSTSSSYNEQFF	TGTGCCAGCAGTTCTACTTCGAGCTCCTACAATGAGCAGTTCTTC
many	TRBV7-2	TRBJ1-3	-	CASSHPGPSGNTIYF	TGTGCCAGCAGCCACCCGGGTCCGTCTGGAAACACCATATATTTT
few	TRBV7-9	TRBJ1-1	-	CASSPRPPTGLLNTEAFF	TGTGCCAGCAGCCCCAGACCTCCTACAGGTCTGTTGAACACTGAAGCTTTCTTT
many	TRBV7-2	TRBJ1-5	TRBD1	CASSPDRDVYQPQHF	TGTGCCAGCAGCCCCGACAGGGATGTGTATCAGCCCCAGCATTTT
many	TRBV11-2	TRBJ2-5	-	CASSLGDPRETQYF	TGTGCCAGCAGCTTAGGGGACCCTCGGGAGACCCAGTACTTC
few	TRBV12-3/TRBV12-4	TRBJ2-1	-	CASSSQAGREDEQFF	TGTGCCAGCAGTTCCCAGGCGGGCAGGGAGGATGAGCAGTTCTTC
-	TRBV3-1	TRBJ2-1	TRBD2	CASSQDGGGQNEQFF	TGTGCCAGCAGCCAAGATGGCGGGGGGCAAAATGAGCAGTTCTTC
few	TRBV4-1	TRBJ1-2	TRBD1	CASSRGPGQGSTF	TGCGCCAGCAGCAGAGGACCGGGACAGGGAAGCACCTTC
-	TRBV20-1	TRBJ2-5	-	CSANRGGQETQYF	TGCAGTGCCAACCGAGGGGGGCAGGAGACCCAGTACTTC
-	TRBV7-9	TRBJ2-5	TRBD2	CASSFTSGAQETQYF	TGTGCCAGCAGCTTTACAAGCGGGGCACAAGAGACCCAGTACTTC
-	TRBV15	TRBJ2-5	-	CATSNAAKGAQYF	TGTGCCACCAGCAACGCAGCCAAGGGGGCCCAGTACTTC
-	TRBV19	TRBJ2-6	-	CAAHSGANVLTF	TGTGCCGCCCACTCTGGGGCCAACGTCCTGACTTTC
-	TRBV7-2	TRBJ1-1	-	CASSLILRRRRNTEAFF	TGTGCCAGCAGCTTAATATTGAGAAGGAGACGGAACACTGAAGCTTTCTTT
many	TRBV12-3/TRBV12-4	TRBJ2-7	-	CASSHPDTSNEQYF	TGTGCCAGCAGCCACCCGGACACTTCTAACGAGCAGTACTTC
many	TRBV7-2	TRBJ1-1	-	CASSRRGDTEAFF	TGTGCCAGCAGCCGGCGGGGGGACACTGAAGCTTTCTTT
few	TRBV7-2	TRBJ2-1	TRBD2	CASRGLAGGAYNEQFF	TGTGCCAGCAGGGGACTAGCGGGGGGGGCTTACAATGAGCAGTTCTTC
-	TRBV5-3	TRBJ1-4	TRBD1	CASSLSTGGSENLFF	TGTGCCAGCAGCTTGTCTACAGGGGGAAGTGAAAACCTGTTTTTT
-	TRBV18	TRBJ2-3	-	CASSPSATDTQYF	TGTGCCAGCTCACCATCGGCCACAGATACGCAGTATTTT
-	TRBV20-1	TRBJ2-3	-	CSAMPGLASTDTQYF	TGCAGTGCCATGCCTGGGCTAGCGAGCACAGATACGCAGTATTTT
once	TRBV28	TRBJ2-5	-	CASSPTDRFQETQYF	TGTGCCAGCAGTCCGACCGACAGATTCCAAGAGACCCAGTACTTC
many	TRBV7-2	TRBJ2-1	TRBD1	CASSITGGRNEQFF	TGTGCCAGCAGCATAACAGGGGGTCGAAATGAGCAGTTCTTC
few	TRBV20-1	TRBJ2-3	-	CSARLGGGSLNTQYF	TGCAGTGCTAGATTGGGGGGCGGATCTCTCAATACGCAGTATTTT
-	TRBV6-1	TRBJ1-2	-	CASSDPPHYGYTF	TGTGCCAGCAGTGACCCTCCTCACTATGGCTACACCTTC
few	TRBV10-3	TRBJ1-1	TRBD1	CAISDGPRQGTEAFF	TGTGCCATCAGTGATGGTCCCCGACAGGGCACTGAAGCTTTCTTT
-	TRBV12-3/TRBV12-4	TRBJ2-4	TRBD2	CASSPMGGVAKNIQYF	TGTGCCAGCAGTCCTATGGGGGGGGTAGCCAAAAACATTCAGTACTTC
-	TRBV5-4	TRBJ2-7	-	CASSLGGGYATGGQYF	TGTGCCAGCAGCCTGGGCGGGGGCTACGCTACCGGTGGGCAGTACTTC
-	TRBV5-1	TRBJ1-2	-	CASSISGSPNGYTF	TGCGCCAGCAGCATCTCTGGAAGCCCTAACGGCTACACCTTC
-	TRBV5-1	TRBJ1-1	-	CASSRRGPNTEAFF	TGCGCCAGCAGTAGGAGGGGACCGAACACTGAAGCTTTCTTT
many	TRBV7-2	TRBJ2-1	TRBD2	CASSSPGTSGFGSYNEQFF	TGTGCCAGCAGCTCCCCCGGGACTAGCGGGTTCGGCTCCTACAATGAGCAGTTCTTC
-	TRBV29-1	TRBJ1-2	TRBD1	CSVEVQGQGHNGYTF	TGCAGCGTTGAAGTTCAGGGACAGGGGCATAATGGCTACACCTTC
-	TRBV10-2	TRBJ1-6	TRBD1	CASSEGTGSPPLHF	TGCGCCAGCAGTGAGGGGACAGGGAGTCCACCCCTCCACTTT
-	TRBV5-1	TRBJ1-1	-	CASSGSWSTNTEAFF	TGCGCCAGCAGCGGTTCTTGGTCGACGAACACTGAAGCTTTCTTT
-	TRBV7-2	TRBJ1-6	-	CASRKGVPDSPLHF	TGTGCCAGCCGAAAGGGGGTTCCGGATTCACCCCTCCACTTT
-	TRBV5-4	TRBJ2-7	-	CASSFRDNPYEQYF	TGTGCCAGCAGCTTCCGAGACAACCCCTACGAGCAGTACTTC
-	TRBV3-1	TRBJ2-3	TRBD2	CASSQVSGGADTQYF	TGTGCCAGCAGCCAAGTTAGCGGGGGGGCAGATACGCAGTATTTT
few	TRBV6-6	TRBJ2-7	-	CASSYRGDDEQYF	TGTGCCAGCAGTTACAGGGGTGACGACGAGCAGTACTTC
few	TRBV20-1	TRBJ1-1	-	CSARDLWGVNTEAFF	TGCAGTGCTAGAGATCTTTGGGGAGTGAACACTGAAGCTTTCTTT
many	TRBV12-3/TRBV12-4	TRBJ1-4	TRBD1	CASSERQGAGEKLFF	TGTGCCAGCAGTGAAAGACAGGGGGCAGGGGAAAAACTGTTTTTT
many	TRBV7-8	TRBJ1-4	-	CASSLDHRAEEKLFF	TGTGCCAGCAGCTTAGATCACAGGGCCGAAGAAAAACTGTTTTTT
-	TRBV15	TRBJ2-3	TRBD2	CATSLAGSHDTQYF	TGTGCCACCAGCCTAGCGGGATCCCATGATACGCAGTATTTT
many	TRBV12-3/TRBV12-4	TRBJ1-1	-	CASTIRNTEAFF	TGTGCCAGCACAATCAGGAACACTGAAGCTTTCTTT
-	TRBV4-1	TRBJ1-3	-	CASSQRSGVGNTIYF	TGCGCCAGCAGCCAACGGTCTGGAGTTGGAAACACCATATATTTT
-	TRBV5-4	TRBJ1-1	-	CASSSDGYMNTEALF	TGTGCCAGCAGCTCCGACGGTTACATGAACACTGAAGCTTTATTT
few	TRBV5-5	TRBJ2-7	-	CASSRPGAYEQYF	TGTGCCAGCAGCCGACCAGGGGCCTACGAGCAGTACTTC
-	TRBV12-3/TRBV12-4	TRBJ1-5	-	CASRPSGSHQPQHF	TGTGCCAGCAGGCCTTCAGGATCCCATCAGCCCCAGCATTTT
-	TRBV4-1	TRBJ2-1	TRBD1	CASSHGQGPGNEQFF	TGCGCCAGCAGCCACGGACAGGGACCGGGTAATGAGCAGTTCTTC
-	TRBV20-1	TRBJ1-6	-	CSARRAVGASPLHF	TGCAGTGCTAGGCGCGCAGTAGGCGCTTCACCCCTCCACTTT